The 8 T cell receptor beta chains given below trace back to one sample, sequenced in a study of cytomegalovirus exposure and HLA in healthy donors. Only in-frame clones appear in the TCRdb table, and some are missing; sequencing was by immunoSEQ multiplex PCR. The profile shows 150,000 to 250,000 clones, about three quarters of them singletons. Material: PBMCs. These receptor sequences come from a woman in her twenties or thirties in good health and CMV-seronegative.

The table lists this clone with a count of one. The genes are TRBV11-2 and TRBJ2-1; D is perhaps TRBD2 (5 bases). The germline CDR1 and CDR2 sequences are SGHAT and FQNNGV. The CDR3 extends over 15 amino acids. V lost 5 bases and J lost 0, with 11 bases in between. The CDR3 spells CASSPSAGSYNEQFF. Written as DNA, the CDR3 is TGTGCCAGCAGCCCGTCGGCGGGCTCCTACAATGAGCAGTTCTTC.

This chain links TRBV2 with TRBJ2-1; 8 positions match TRBD1. Trimming at V came to 6 bases and at J to 3 bases, leaving 4 bases not matched to a gene. Germline CDR1 is SNHLY and CDR2 is FYNNEI. The CDR3 sequence is 14 residues long. For the CDR3, the DNA is TGTGCCAGCAGGCGACAGGGGCACTACAATGAGCAGTTCTTC. This encodes CASRRQGHYNEQFF.

This chain uses TRBV28 with TRBJ2-2, with 12 bases matching TRBD2. Per germline, CDR1 MDHEN and CDR2 SYDVKM. V lost 6 bases, J lost 4 bases, and 15 bases stayed unmatched. The CDR3 spans 19 residues. The CDR3 protein is CASSHGLAGRGAGTGELFF. In nucleotides, the CDR3 is TGTGCCAGCAGCCATGGACTAGCGGGGCGGGGGGCCGGCACCGGGGAGCTGTTTTTT.

The rearrangement links TRBV30 to TRBJ2-3; D possibly corresponds to TRBD2 (6 bases). This CDR3 contains 14 residues. CDR1 and CDR2 (germline): GTSNPN, SVGIG (reference sequence). The V end was cut by 2 bases, the J end by 3 bases, with 12 bases between. CDR3 coding DNA: TGTGCCTGGAGTATCGGGAGCGGGACAGATACGCAGTATTTT. It specifies CAWSIGSGTDTQYF.

The chain joins TRBV11-2 to TRBJ2-7, with 9 bases that match TRBD2. Germline CDR1 and CDR2: SGHAT and FQNNGV. Losses at the gene ends were 6 bases for V and 4 bases for J; bases not matched to a gene: 7. The CDR3 totals 14 residues. The CDR3 is CASRGSGRIYEQYF. Here the CDR3 DNA reads TGTGCCAGCAGGGGTAGCGGGAGAATTTACGAGCAGTACTTC.

The V and J genes are TRBV5-4 and TRBJ2-1, with 13 nucleotides matching TRBD2. CDR3 length: 16 amino acids. J lost 6 bases, V lost 4 bases, and 7 bases had no gene match. Germline V gene lookup returns CDR1 SGHNT and CDR2 YYREEE (reference sequence). The CDR3 DNA reads as TGTGCCAGCAGCACTAGGACTAGCGGGAGAGCCAATGAGCAGTTCTTC. Its protein product is CASSTRTSGRANEQFF.

This chain links TRBV5-4 with TRBJ1-2; 12 nucleotides agree with TRBD1. The length of the CDR3 is 16 residues. CDR1 is SGHNT, CDR2 YYREEE, per germline (reference sequence). The V segment lost 4 bases and the J segment 2 bases; nucleotides outside the gene matches: 6. The CDR3 is CASSPGGTGGNYGYTF. In nucleotides, the CDR3 is TGTGCCAGCAGCCCCGGGGGGACAGGGGGCAACTATGGCTACACCTTC.

The J gene is TRBJ1-2, the V gene TRBV19; TRBD1 matches 8 bases. Unmatched junction bases numbered 5, after V lost 5 bases and J lost 6 bases. Germline CDR1 reads LNHDA; CDR2 reads SQIVND (reference sequence). This CDR3 region has 13 residues. The CDR3 protein is CASSVVQGDGYTF. CDR3 DNA sequence: TGTGCCAGTAGTGTAGTACAGGGGGATGGCTACACCTTC.